Presented here are 6 T cell receptor beta chains from one specimen sequenced in a study of T-cell reconstitution after alpha-beta-depleted transplantation in children. This sample's TCRbeta library carried unique molecular identifier barcodes. TCRdb redid the calling of the PCR reads with MiXCR, one entry per CDR3 protein. The sample carries roughly 310,000 distinct CDR3 sequences, around 25% recorded once. Sequencing was performed on PBMCs, mostly from graft donor cells, taken 180 days after TCRalphabeta/CD19-depleted stem cell transplant. The origin of the receptors is a male patient younger than 18 who had a stem cell transplant for acute lymphoblastic leukemia, so the T cells may come from the graft donor.

The V and J genes are TRBV13 and TRBJ2-7, with 9 nucleotides matching TRBD1. CDR3 size: 15 residues. Per the germline V gene, CDR1 is PRHDT and CDR2 is FYEKMQ (reference sequence). Trimming removed 4 bases from V and 1 base from J; junction bases left unmatched: 5. This CDR3 reads CASSYRGRSSYEQYF. CDR3 sequence (DNA): TGTGCCAGCAGCTACAGGGGGCGGAGTTCCTACGAGCAGTACTTC.

This clonotype appeared a few times. The chain links TRBV7-3 to TRBJ2-4; D perhaps matches TRBD1 (6 bases). V was trimmed by 0 bases and J by 9 bases, leaving 15 bases between them. CDR3 length: 15 residues. Germline CDR1 reads SGHTA; CDR2 reads FQGTGA. The CDR3 DNA reads TGTGCCAGCAGCTTAACCCCGACAGGCCCAGGCATTCAGTACTTC. It translates to CASSLTPTGPGIQYF.

The V call is TRBV18, the J call TRBJ1-2, with 7 bases matching TRBD1. J gave up 8 bases and V 3 bases, and 21 bases lay outside the gene matches. There are 18 residues in the CDR3. Germline assignment: CDR1 KGHSH and CDR2 LQKENI. CDR3 loop: CASSPLGHRTGLQLGYTF. The CDR3 DNA follows: TGTGCCAGCTCACCCCTTGGACACAGGACAGGCTTACAACTAGGCTACACCTTC.

This chain joins TRBV6-1 and TRBJ2-1; possibly TRBD2 for D (5 bases). Trimming stripped 6 bases from V and 9 bases from J, with 15 bases between. The CDR3 sequence is 13 residues long. The germline V gene encodes CDR1 MNHNS and CDR2 SASEGT. The CDR3 coding sequence is TGTGCCAGCAGGCCTGGAGGTGGGATTGAGCAGTTCTTC. Translated, it gives CASRPGGGIEQFF.

This CDR3 reads CAISESYFRGPTEAFF. The CDR3 DNA is TGTGCCATCAGTGAGTCGTATTTCCGGGGACCCACTGAAGCTTTCTTT. The chain employs TRBV10-3 and TRBJ1-1; perhaps TRBD1 as D (5 bases). Trimming stripped 0 bases from V and 4 bases from J, with 15 bases between. The CDR3 is 16 residues long. The germline CDR1 and CDR2 sequences are ENHRY and SYGVKD.

The chain joins TRBV5-1 to TRBJ2-5; 7 nucleotides match TRBD1. J was trimmed by 2 bases and V by 0 bases; bases with no gene match: 10. The CDR3 is 17 amino acids. Per the germline V gene, CDR1 is SGHRS and CDR2 is YFSETQ. The CDR3 region has the DNA TGCGCCAGCAGCTTGGGAAGACTTCCACAGGGGCAAGAGACCCAGTACTTC. Its translation: CASSLGRLPQGQETQYF. Complete variable domain (other parts from reference TRBV5-1 and TRBJ2-5): KAGVTQTPRYLIKTRGQQVTLSCSPISGHRSVSWYQQTPGQGLQFLFEYFSETQRNKGNFPGRFSGRQFSNSRSEMNVSTLELGDSALYLCASSLGRLPQGQETQYFGPGTRLLVL.